This entry is about one T cell receptor beta chain. Its antigen is undetermined. V lost 2 bases to trimming and J lost 7 bases, with 12 bases between them. CDR1 is KGHSH, CDR2 LQKENI, per germline. The CDR3 sequence is 14 residues long. The protocol was immunoSEQ multiplex PCR, while the TCRdb copy is restricted to in-frame clones and leaves out a portion. The sample lists about 1.5 million clones; more than 95% were seen once. The data are from a study of shared clonotypes between healthy human individuals. Findings and limits, study-wide: Sampling covered nothing but blood. Tissue TCR repertoires likely differ from those found in blood. Naive subsets, compared against memory subsets, generally had larger estimated richness values.

Sequencing was carried out using naive CD4+ T cells sorted from blood. The sample's subset: CD45RA+ positively selected. The gene calls are TRBV18 and TRBJ2-1, with D perhaps TRBD2 (5 bases). The receptor's source is a man aged 30 to 39 in good health. The CDR3 nucleotides read TGTGCCAGCTCACCAAAAGGAGGAGCTAATGAGCAGTTCTTC. The encoded protein is CASSPKGGANEQFF.